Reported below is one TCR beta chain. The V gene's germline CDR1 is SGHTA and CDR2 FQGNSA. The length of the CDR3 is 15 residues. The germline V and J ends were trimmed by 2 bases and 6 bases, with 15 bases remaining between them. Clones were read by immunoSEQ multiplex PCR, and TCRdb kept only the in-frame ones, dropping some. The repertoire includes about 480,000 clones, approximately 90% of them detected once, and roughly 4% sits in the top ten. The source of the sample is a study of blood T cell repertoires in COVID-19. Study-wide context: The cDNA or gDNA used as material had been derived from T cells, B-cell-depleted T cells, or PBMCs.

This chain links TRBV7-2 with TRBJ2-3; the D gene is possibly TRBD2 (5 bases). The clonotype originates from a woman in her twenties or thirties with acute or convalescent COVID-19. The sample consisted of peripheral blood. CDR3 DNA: TGTGCCAGCAGCTTATGGACTCCTGGGTTGGATACGCAGTATTTT. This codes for CASSLWTPGLDTQYF.